The next 14 T cell receptor beta chains were all read from a single sample in a study of CD8 T cells in ankylosing spondylitis. Study-wide results and caveats: Typical of ankylosing spondylitis blood, it appeared, was a TCR beta motif of eight highly homologous variants.

These receptors are not linked to any known antigen. A single record per CDR3 protein comes from TCRdb applying MiXCR to the 5' RACE reads. This table holds roughly 400,000 distinct CDR3 sequences, 20% to 25% found once. The material sequenced was blood, either unsorted or a sorted T cell fraction (not recorded which). These receptors were taken from a male donor with ankylosing spondylitis.

The J gene is TRBJ2-1, the V gene TRBV20-1; TRBD2 matches at 7 bases. The CDR3 is 17 residues long. Per the germline V gene, CDR1 is DFQATT and CDR2 is SNEGSKA (reference sequence). J lost 6 bases, V lost 4 bases, and 18 bases had no gene match. In DNA form, the CDR3 reads TGCAGTGCTATCACGAATGAGGGGAGGGCCCTGGGCAATGAGCAGTTCTTC. Amino acids: CSAITNEGRALGNEQFF.

The chain employs TRBV6-2 or TRBV6-3 and TRBJ2-7, with TRBD1 as a possible D gene (6 bases). This CDR3 comprises 13 residues. The germline V and J ends were trimmed by 8 bases and 4 bases, with 15 bases remaining between them. Germline lookup yields CDR1 MNHEY and CDR2 SVGEGT. CDR3 residues: CASEPGQSYEQYF. CDR3 sequence (DNA): TGTGCCAGCGAGCCGGGACAATCATACGAGCAGTACTTC.

This chain connects TRBV6-1 to TRBJ1-3, with D unclear. The CDR3 extends over 16 amino acids. Germline loops: CDR1 MNHNS, CDR2 SASEGT. The V end was cut by 1 base, the J end by 0 bases, with 10 bases between. CDR3 sequence: CASSEGNMNSGNTIYF. In nucleotides, the CDR3 is TGTGCCAGCAGTGAAGGAAATATGAACTCTGGAAACACCATATATTTT.

The chain employs TRBV5-1 and TRBJ1-1; weak D call: TRBD1 (6 bases). The CDR3 length is 16 residues. The ends were cut back, 0 bases at V and 3 bases at J, with 15 bases in the middle. Germline-derived CDR1 and CDR2 are SGHRS and YFSETQ. The CDR3: CASSLAGWTDYTEAFF. The CDR3 DNA reads as TGCGCCAGCAGCTTGGCAGGGTGGACAGATTACACTGAAGCTTTCTTT.

This clonotype has just a few counts. The CDR3 region is CASSSWTGVTDTQYF. CDR3 sequence (DNA): TGCGCCAGCAGCTCATGGACAGGGGTGACAGATACGCAGTATTTT. The J gene is TRBJ2-3, the V gene TRBV5-1, with 9 bases fitting TRBD1. Germline values: CDR1 SGHRS, CDR2 YFSETQ. The junction had 5 bases not matched to a gene; V was cut back by 3 bases and J by 3 bases. This CDR3 is 15 amino acids long.

The chain employs TRBV11-1 and TRBJ2-7; D unclear. There are 14 residues in the CDR3. Germline values: CDR1 SGHAT, CDR2 FQDESV (reference sequence). V lost 3 bases and J lost 1, with 10 bases in between. The CDR3 spells CASSFGSRSYEQYF. In nucleotides, the CDR3 is TGTGCCAGCAGCTTCGGGTCAAGGTCCTACGAGCAGTACTTC.

The chain joins TRBV11-3 to TRBJ2-3; 10 bases agree with TRBD1. The CDR3 is 14 residues long. After removal of 7 bases from V and 3 bases from J, the junction contained 4 bases not matched to a gene. From germline, CDR1 is SGHNT and CDR2 YENEEA. The CDR3 loop is CASTRDRGTDTQYF. CDR3 DNA sequence: TGTGCCAGCACCCGGGACAGGGGAACAGATACGCAGTATTTT. Full variable domain (rest looked up from reference TRBV11-3 and TRBJ2-3): EAGVVQSPRYKIIEKKQPVAFWCNPISGHNTLYWYLQNLGQGPELLIRYENEEAVDDSQLPKDRFSAERLKGVDSTLKIQPAELGDSAVYLCASTRDRGTDTQYFGPGTRLTVL.

This clonotype was seen more than once but under ten times. CDR3 in amino acids: CSAHVTSGNTYEQYF. The DNA for the CDR3 is TGCAGTGCTCACGTCACTAGCGGGAATACCTACGAGCAGTACTTC. V is TRBV20-1 and J is TRBJ2-7, with TRBD2 identical over 10 bases. V lost 5 bases to trimming and J lost 2 bases; unmatched junction nucleotides: 9. This CDR3 comprises 15 residues. Germline V CDR1 and CDR2: DFQATT, SNEGSKA (reference sequence).

The chain has TRBV20-1 and TRBJ2-3; D might be TRBD2 (6 bases). Germline loops: CDR1 DFQATT, CDR2 SNEGSKA (reference sequence). The germline V and J ends were trimmed by 6 bases and 3 bases, with 25 bases remaining between them. This CDR3 contains 17 residues. This chain's CDR3 is CSAPIGVVGGMTDTQYF. CDR3 coding DNA: TGCAGTGCCCCGATCGGGGTAGTGGGAGGAATGACAGATACGCAGTATTTT.

This sequence joins TRBV4-1 and TRBJ1-2; no clear D gene. With 0 bases removed from V and 5 bases from J, the gap between germline ends came to 19 bases. The CDR3 loop spans 17 amino acids. Per the germline V gene, CDR1 is MGHRA and CDR2 is YSYEKL. CDR3 loop: CASSQDGGSYVGYGYTF. DNA of the CDR3: TGCGCCAGCAGCCAAGATGGCGGGTCGTACGTTGGGTATGGCTACACCTTC.

The chain couples TRBV27 to TRBJ2-7; D gene ambiguous. Germline CDR1 and CDR2: MNHEY and SMNVEV (reference sequence). V was pared by 4 bases and J by 0 bases, with 16 bases between. The CDR3 has 16 amino acids. CDR3 in DNA: TGTGCCAGCAGTTCCAGTATCCTTAAAAGCTCCTACGAGCAGTACTTC. It codes for CASSSSILKSSYEQYF.

The chain combines TRBV9 with TRBJ2-2; tentatively, D is TRBD2 (6 bases). The CDR3 covers 15 residues. V was clipped by 0 bases and J by 5 bases, with 11 bases between them. Looked up from germline, CDR1 is SGDLS and CDR2 is YYNGEE. The CDR3 sequence: CASSVAGSGTGELFF. CDR3 DNA sequence: TGTGCCAGCAGCGTAGCCGGGAGTGGTACCGGGGAGCTGTTTTTT.

This clonotype has more than one count but fewer than ten. The rearrangement uses TRBV30 and TRBJ1-2; 7 positions match TRBD1. V lost 4 bases to trimming and J lost 6 bases; unmatched junction nucleotides: 14. The germline gives CDR1 GTSNPN, CDR2 SVGIG (reference sequence). The CDR3 has 15 residues. CDR3 loop: CAWIPYRTGADGYTF. The CDR3 DNA reads TGTGCCTGGATCCCCTACCGAACAGGGGCGGATGGCTACACCTTC.

CDR3 nucleotide sequence: TGTGCCAGTAGTAACAGAGAGGCGCCCCAGCATTTT. As protein: CASSNREAPQHF. The chain combines TRBV19 with TRBJ1-5, with D hard to call. Trimming pared 4 bases from V and 9 bases from J, leaving 10 bases between. From germline, CDR1 is LNHDA and CDR2 SQIVND (reference sequence). This CDR3 contains 12 residues. Complete variable domain (other parts from reference TRBV19 and TRBJ1-5): DGGITQSPKYLFRKEGQNVTLSCEQNLNHDAMYWYRQDPGQGLRLIYYSQIVNDFQKGDIAEGYSVSREKKESFPLTVTSAQKNPTAFYLCASSNREAPQHFGDGTRLSIL.